The rows below give T cell receptor beta chains drawn from one sample of a study of human T cells and chemical hapten exposure. From the RACE reads, TCRdb called clonotypes with MiXCR, one entry per CDR3 protein. The sample holds about 40,000 distinct CDR3 sequences, over 3% seen once. This sample comprised whole blood, obtained in connection with sensitization to the hapten diphenylcyclopropenone (DPC). These receptors came from a middle-aged man with alopecia areata. Some clones in this sample may be carry-over from other donors' samples. CDR3s include the opening cysteine and the closing phenylalanine or tryptophan. A D gene is named only where the DNA matches it firmly. The listing skips clone size in some rows; elsewhere it reads once, few, many or a size class.

clone size: many; D gene: -; V gene: TRBV28; J gene: TRBJ2-1; CDR3 protein: CASSSPLAERYNEQFF; CDR3 DNA: TGTGCCAGCAGTTCTCCCTTAGCGGAACGCTACAATGAGCAGTTCTTC
clone size: many; D gene: -; V gene: TRBV28; J gene: TRBJ2-1; CDR3 protein: CASSHGLEQFF; CDR3 DNA: TGTGCCAGCAGTCACGGATTAGAGCAGTTCTTC
clone size: many; D gene: TRBD1; V gene: TRBV7-6; J gene: TRBJ2-3; CDR3 protein: CASSPRGRLKGDTQYF; CDR3 DNA: TGTGCCAGCAGCCCCAGGGGGCGCCTCAAAGGAGATACGCAGTATTTT
clone size: -; D gene: TRBD1; V gene: TRBV7-4; J gene: TRBJ1-4; CDR3 protein: CASSLALGRDREDEKLFF; CDR3 DNA: TGTGCCAGCAGCTTAGCGCTTGGTCGGGACAGGGAAGATGAAAAACTGTTTTTT
clone size: many; D gene: TRBD2; V gene: TRBV6-6; J gene: TRBJ2-1; CDR3 protein: CASSPAGGTSPRNNEQFF; CDR3 DNA: TGTGCCAGCAGCCCCGCGGGCGGGACTAGCCCCAGGAACAATGAGCAGTTCTTC
clone size: many; D gene: TRBD1; V gene: TRBV5-5; J gene: TRBJ1-1; CDR3 protein: CASSNRQGGAEAFF; CDR3 DNA: TGTGCCAGCAGCAACCGACAGGGAGGGGCTGAAGCTTTCTTT
clone size: many; D gene: -; V gene: TRBV5-5; J gene: TRBJ1-1; CDR3 protein: CASSPGNFNTEAFF; CDR3 DNA: TGTGCCAGCAGTCCAGGGAATTTTAACACTGAAGCTTTCTTT
clone size: many; D gene: -; V gene: TRBV10-3; J gene: TRBJ1-2; CDR3 protein: CAISESTGYGYTF; CDR3 DNA: TGTGCCATCAGTGAGTCGACCGGCTATGGCTACACCTTC
clone size: -; D gene: TRBD1; V gene: TRBV6-6; J gene: TRBJ2-5; CDR3 protein: CASSLRGQPQETQYF; CDR3 DNA: TGTGCCAGCAGCCTCCGGGGACAGCCTCAAGAGACCCAGTACTTC
clone size: many; D gene: TRBD2; V gene: TRBV20-1; J gene: TRBJ2-1; CDR3 protein: CSARNPSGRSNEQFF; CDR3 DNA: TGCAGTGCTAGAAATCCTAGCGGGAGATCCAATGAGCAGTTCTTC
clone size: many; D gene: -; V gene: TRBV28; J gene: TRBJ2-7; CDR3 protein: CASSFLGSGSLYEQYF; CDR3 DNA: TGTGCCAGCAGTTTTCTCGGGTCAGGGAGCCTCTACGAGCAGTACTTC
clone size: many; D gene: -; V gene: TRBV2; J gene: TRBJ1-2; CDR3 protein: CASSADSNPLYGYTF; CDR3 DNA: TGTGCCAGCAGTGCTGACAGCAACCCCCTCTATGGCTACACCTTC
clone size: many; D gene: -; V gene: TRBV5-1; J gene: TRBJ1-4; CDR3 protein: CASSGAGVPAAVGEKLFF; CDR3 DNA: TGCGCCAGCAGCGGTGCCGGGGTACCAGCGGCTGTTGGGGAAAAACTGTTTTTT
clone size: many; D gene: -; V gene: TRBV2; J gene: TRBJ1-5; CDR3 protein: CASSENFDQPQHF; CDR3 DNA: TGTGCCAGCAGTGAAAATTTCGATCAGCCCCAGCATTTT
clone size: many; D gene: TRBD2; V gene: TRBV20-1; J gene: TRBJ2-5; CDR3 protein: CTPWAGGPETQYF; CDR3 DNA: TGCACCCCCTGGGCGGGAGGGCCAGAGACCCAGTACTTC
clone size: many; D gene: TRBD1; V gene: TRBV20-1; J gene: TRBJ2-7; CDR3 protein: CSAPLPGTGFSHEQYF; CDR3 DNA: TGCAGTGCTCCGCTTCCCGGGACAGGGTTTTCCCACGAGCAGTACTTC
clone size: few; D gene: TRBD2; V gene: TRBV19; J gene: TRBJ2-7; CDR3 protein: CASSISGRTYEQYF; CDR3 DNA: TGTGCCAGTAGTATAAGCGGGAGGACCTACGAGCAGTACTTC
clone size: many; D gene: TRBD2; V gene: TRBV28; J gene: TRBJ2-3; CDR3 protein: CASSQGTSGRGNTQYF; CDR3 DNA: TGTGCCAGCAGCCAAGGGACTAGCGGGAGAGGTAATACGCAGTATTTT
clone size: many; D gene: TRBD2; V gene: TRBV7-9; J gene: TRBJ2-1; CDR3 protein: CASSLGTSVWLF; CDR3 DNA: TGTGCCAGCAGCTTAGGGACTAGCGTATGGCTCTTC
clone size: many; D gene: -; V gene: TRBV2; J gene: TRBJ2-2; CDR3 protein: CASREQTVGAGELFF; CDR3 DNA: TGTGCCAGCAGGGAACAAACCGTAGGTGCCGGGGAGCTGTTTTTT
clone size: -; D gene: -; V gene: TRBV19; J gene: TRBJ1-4; CDR3 protein: CASTPPGRRNEKLFF; CDR3 DNA: TGTGCCAGTACCCCCCCGGGCCGACGGAATGAAAAACTGTTTTTT
clone size: many; D gene: TRBD2; V gene: TRBV7-9; J gene: TRBJ2-7; CDR3 protein: CASSLGSWASGTYEQYF; CDR3 DNA: TGTGCCAGCAGCTTAGGGAGTTGGGCTAGCGGTACCTACGAGCAGTACTTC
clone size: medium-sized; D gene: -; V gene: TRBV12-3/TRBV12-4; J gene: TRBJ1-5; CDR3 protein: CASSLYAGDDQPQHF; CDR3 DNA: TGTGCCAGCAGTTTATACGCAGGGGACGATCAGCCCCAGCATTTT
clone size: many; D gene: -; V gene: TRBV12-3/TRBV12-4; J gene: TRBJ1-1; CDR3 protein: CASTTGVPEAFF; CDR3 DNA: TGTGCCAGCACAACGGGGGTTCCTGAAGCTTTCTTT
clone size: -; D gene: TRBD1; V gene: TRBV5-1; J gene: TRBJ2-5; CDR3 protein: CASSQTGEETQYF; CDR3 DNA: TGCGCCAGCAGCCAGACAGGGGAAGAGACCCAGTACTTC
clone size: many; D gene: -; V gene: TRBV3-1; J gene: TRBJ1-5; CDR3 protein: CASRQGNSNQPQHF; CDR3 DNA: TGTGCCAGCAGACAGGGAAATAGCAATCAGCCCCAGCATTTT
clone size: few; D gene: TRBD1; V gene: TRBV18; J gene: TRBJ2-7; CDR3 protein: CASSRPGQGYYEQYF; CDR3 DNA: TGTGCCAGCTCACGTCCGGGACAGGGTTACTACGAGCAGTACTTC
clone size: many; D gene: -; V gene: TRBV5-1; J gene: TRBJ1-2; CDR3 protein: CASRTDREYGYTF; CDR3 DNA: TGCGCCAGCAGGACCGACAGAGAATATGGCTACACCTTC
clone size: many; D gene: -; V gene: TRBV5-5; J gene: TRBJ2-5; CDR3 protein: CASSLYETQYF; CDR3 DNA: TGTGCCAGCAGCTTATACGAGACCCAGTACTTC
clone size: few; D gene: TRBD2; V gene: TRBV20-1; J gene: TRBJ2-1; CDR3 protein: CSARDRTSGRSYNEQFF; CDR3 DNA: TGCAGTGCTAGAGATCGGACTAGCGGGCGCTCCTACAATGAGCAGTTCTTC
clone size: many; D gene: TRBD1; V gene: TRBV29-1; J gene: TRBJ2-1; CDR3 protein: CSVEPTGGEQFF; CDR3 DNA: TGCAGCGTTGAGCCCACAGGGGGGGAGCAGTTCTTC
clone size: many; D gene: TRBD1; V gene: TRBV12-3/TRBV12-4; J gene: TRBJ1-2; CDR3 protein: CASTPDRGDYGYTF; CDR3 DNA: TGTGCCAGCACCCCGGACAGGGGCGACTATGGCTACACCTTC
clone size: many; D gene: -; V gene: TRBV28; J gene: TRBJ1-1; CDR3 protein: CASSPRTPGHSTEAFF; CDR3 DNA: TGTGCCAGCAGTCCACGGACCCCCGGGCATAGCACTGAAGCTTTCTTT
clone size: many; D gene: -; V gene: TRBV20-1; J gene: TRBJ1-6; CDR3 protein: CSARVEPYNSPLHF; CDR3 DNA: TGCAGTGCTAGAGTGGAGCCCTATAATTCACCCCTCCACTTT
clone size: many; D gene: -; V gene: TRBV28; J gene: TRBJ1-1; CDR3 protein: CASSLLDRNTEAFF; CDR3 DNA: TGTGCCAGCAGTTTGTTGGACAGGAACACTGAAGCTTTCTTT
clone size: many; D gene: TRBD1; V gene: TRBV20-1; J gene: TRBJ2-1; CDR3 protein: CSGKTGDSYNEQFF; CDR3 DNA: TGCAGTGGTAAGACAGGGGACTCCTACAATGAGCAGTTCTTC
clone size: many; D gene: TRBD1; V gene: TRBV29-1; J gene: TRBJ1-1; CDR3 protein: CSVEGDRGDTEAFF; CDR3 DNA: TGCAGCGTTGAAGGGGACAGGGGGGACACTGAAGCTTTCTTT